Shown below are 20 T cell receptor beta chains from a single sample sequenced in a study of cytomegalovirus exposure and HLA in healthy donors. Primers for the PCR totalled 60 Vbeta and 13 Jbeta. Assay used: immunoSEQ multiplex PCR; TCRdb lists only in-frame clones, some missing. The table shows 150,000 to 200,000 clones, with about 79% occurring only once. The sequencing sample was made of PBMCs. The source of these receptors is a man aged 40-50 years in good health and CMV-seropositive.

This CDR3 is CASSQEFISSSYNEQFF. The DNA of the CDR3 is TGCGCCAGCAGCCAAGAGTTTATCTCGAGCTCCTACAATGAGCAGTTCTTC. The rearrangement links TRBV4-1 to TRBJ2-1; no definite D call. The CDR3 runs 17 residues. Trimming pared 0 bases from V and 0 bases from J, leaving 12 bases between. Germline-derived CDR1 and CDR2 are MGHRA and YSYEKL.

CDR3 residues: CASTALNSRYGYTF. The CDR3 region has the DNA TGCGCCAGCACCGCATTGAACTCCCGCTATGGCTACACCTTC. The gene calls are TRBV5-1 and TRBJ1-2; no clear D. The CDR3 has 14 residues. V was cut by 6 bases and J by 4 bases, with 16 bases left in between. The V gene's germline CDR1 is SGHRS and CDR2 YFSETQ.

V gene TRBV21-1 combines with J gene TRBJ2-1; TRBD1 is taken as the D call from the table, unchecked against the DNA. TRBV21-1 is shown as a pseudogene. The CDR3 totals 19 residues. The CDR3 DNA reads TGTGCCAGCAGCAAATTCGAGATTTGGGCCTCACCGGATGTCGGTGAGCAGTTCTTC. Amino acid sequence: CASSKFEIWASPDVGEQFF.

The J gene is TRBJ1-2, the V gene TRBV5-1, with TRBD1 as a possible D gene (5 bases). Germline V gives CDR1 SGHRS, CDR2 YFSETQ. The CDR3 contains 16 residues. The V end was cut by 4 bases, the J end by 4 bases, with 20 bases between. The CDR3 DNA reads TGCGCCAGCAGCGCACAGTCAGGGTCGGCCGGCTATGGCTACACCTTC. Translation: CASSAQSGSAGYGYTF.

The rearrangement joins TRBV7-9 to TRBJ1-5; a possible D gene is TRBD1 (5 bases). The germline V gene encodes CDR1 SEHNR and CDR2 FQNEAQ (reference sequence). Trimming removed 5 bases at V and 3 bases at J, with 17 bases between. This CDR3 region has 16 residues. In DNA form, the CDR3 reads TGTGCCAGCAGCAGAACCGAGACAGCTTTCAATCAGCCCCAGCATTTT. Amino acid sequence: CASSRTETAFNQPQHF.

This chain joins TRBV11-3 and TRBJ2-1; D ambiguous. This CDR3 contains 14 residues. CDR1 and CDR2 from the germline V gene are SGHNT and YENEEA. V lost 5 bases, J lost 8 bases, and 16 bases lay in between. The CDR3 spells CASSPRRSRDEQFF. In DNA, the CDR3 is TGTGCCAGCAGCCCTCGTAGGTCTCGGGATGAGCAGTTCTTC.

The sample holds a few counts of this clone. The rearrangement links TRBV2 to TRBJ2-1; the D gene is possibly TRBD2 (6 bases). The CDR3 contains 14 residues. Germline CDR1 is SNHLY and CDR2 is FYNNEI. Trimming took 7 bases from V and 7 from J, leaving 17 bases between them. CDR3 amino acids: CASTSPGLRNEQFF. The CDR3, as DNA: TGTGCCAGCACATCGCCGGGACTCAGAAATGAGCAGTTCTTC.

This clone came up a few times. CDR3 in DNA: TGTGCCAGCAGTTCAGGGGGAGGTCCCGCCGAGCAGTACTTC. The encoded protein is CASSSGGGPAEQYF. The gene calls are TRBV6-1 and TRBJ2-7; TRBD1 might be the D (7 bases). Germline-derived CDR1 and CDR2 are MNHNS and SASEGT. V gave up 5 bases and J gave up 6 bases, with 17 bases separating them. The CDR3 runs to 14 residues.

V is TRBV4-2 and J is TRBJ2-7; D may be TRBD2 (5 bases). CDR3 size: 12 residues. Germline loops: CDR1 LGHNA, CDR2 YNFKEQ. Trimming stripped 4 bases from V and 6 bases from J, with 10 bases between. The CDR3 bases are TGTGCCAGCAGCCCTCGGGGTCTCGAGCAGTACTTC. The encoded protein is CASSPRGLEQYF.

The chain combines TRBV11-2 with TRBJ1-2; D is unresolved. V lost 0 bases to trimming and J lost 4 bases, with 9 bases between them. The length of the CDR3 is 14 residues. Germline values: CDR1 SGHAT, CDR2 FQNNGV. CDR3 residues: CASSLDDTLYGYTF. For the CDR3, the DNA is TGTGCCAGCAGCTTAGATGACACCCTCTATGGCTACACCTTC.

The V gene is TRBV14, the J gene TRBJ2-5, with D perhaps matching TRBD2 (6 bases). The germline V and J ends were trimmed by 2 bases and 4 bases, with 11 bases remaining between them. CDR3 length: 14 amino acids. Germline V gives CDR1 SGHDN, CDR2 FVKESK. The CDR3 DNA reads TGTGCCAGCAGCCAACCCCCGGGACTAGAGACCCAGTACTTC. Amino acids: CASSQPPGLETQYF.

The J gene is TRBJ2-2, the V gene TRBV21-1; the table's D call, TRBD1, has no DNA check behind it. TRBV21-1 corresponds to a pseudogene. CDR3 length equals 16 residues. This CDR3 is CASSKPAGDDTGELFF. The CDR3 DNA reads TGTGCCAGCAGCAAACCGGCAGGGGACGACACCGGGGAGCTGTTTTTT.

The chain employs TRBV5-1 and TRBJ2-5, with a weak D call TRBD2 (7 bases). The CDR3 is made up of 16 amino acids. Trimming left V 4 bases short and J 5 bases short, with 21 bases between. CDR1 and CDR2 (germline): SGHRS, YFSETQ. As DNA, the CDR3 is TGCGCCAGCAGCCTTTTGCCGGCAGGGGAGGGCGAGACCCAGTACTTC. Translated: CASSLLPAGEGETQYF.

Concerning this clone: Germline is not matched at one junction end, which may reflect a read error. The rearrangement links TRBV7-8 to TRBJ2-6; 12 bases map to TRBD1. Germline V gene lookup returns CDR1 SGHVS and CDR2 FQNEAQ. The CDR3 length is 17 residues. The CDR3 protein is CASSLGQGAAGANGLTF. Here the CDR3 DNA reads TGTGCCAGCAGCTTGGGACAGGGGGCCGCTGGGGCCAACGGCCTGACTTTC.

The chain couples TRBV11-2 to TRBJ2-1, with D possibly being TRBD2 (6 bases). Germline lookup yields CDR1 SGHAT and CDR2 FQNNGV. There are 16 residues in the CDR3. Trimming removed 4 bases at V and 1 base at J, with 14 bases between. CDR3 amino acids: CASSSADGRSYNEQFF. The CDR3 nucleotides read TGTGCCAGCAGCTCCGCGGACGGGAGATCCTACAATGAGCAGTTCTTC.

V usage is TRBV19 and J usage is TRBJ2-1; 12 positions match TRBD1. This CDR3 contains 15 residues. Looked up from germline, CDR1 is LNHDA and CDR2 is SQIVND (reference sequence). V trimming: 7 bases; J trimming: 8 bases; junction bases outside the gene matches: 9. CDR3 sequence reads: CASNSPGQGAYEQFF. The CDR3 DNA is TGTGCCAGTAACTCACCGGGACAGGGGGCGTATGAGCAGTTCTTC. Full variable domain (outside the CDR3, taken from reference TRBV19 and TRBJ2-1): DGGITQSPKYLFRKEGQNVTLSCEQNLNHDAMYWYRQDPGQGLRLIYYSQIVNDFQKGDIAEGYSVSREKKESFPLTVTSAQKNPTAFYLCASNSPGQGAYEQFFGPGTRLTVL.

A note on this clone: Other DNA sequences in the same sample also yield this CDR3. The J gene is TRBJ1-1, the V gene TRBV29-1; TRBD1 aligns across 10 bases. This CDR3 is 14 amino acids long. J was trimmed by 0 bases and V by 4 bases; bases with no gene match: 2. From germline, CDR1 is SQVTM and CDR2 ANQGSEA. For the CDR3, the DNA is TGCAGCGTTGGGACAGGGGGAATGAACACTGAAGCTTTCTTT. Residues: CSVGTGGMNTEAFF.

The rearrangement joins TRBV6-4 to TRBJ1-2; tentative D call: TRBD1 (5 bases). CDR1 is MRHNA and CDR2 is SNTAGT in the germline V gene. Trimming cost V 5 bases and J 8 bases, with 12 bases left between them. CDR3 length: 12 amino acids. As DNA, the CDR3 is TGTGCCAGCAGTAGGCAGGGAGGCGGCTACACCTTC. This sequence encodes CASSRQGGGYTF.

The J gene is TRBJ2-5, the V gene TRBV5-1; TRBD1 agrees at 7 bases. The J call may be in error: the DNA end matches TRBJ2-7 better. The CDR3 has 17 residues. The germline CDR1 and CDR2 sequences are SGHRS and YFSETQ. CDR3 bases: TGCGCCAGCAGCTTGGGCGGTGACAGGGCATCCTCCTACGAGCAGTACTTC. Protein product: CASSLGGDRASSYEQYF.

This clone was picked up a small number of times. This chain joins TRBV27 and TRBJ1-1; maybe TRBD1 (5 bases). Germline V CDR1 and CDR2: MNHEY, SMNVEV (reference sequence). The CDR3 extends over 13 amino acids. The V and J ends lost 6 bases and 0 bases respectively, with 8 bases between them. CDR3 residues: CASRQVMNTEAFF. CDR3 DNA: TGTGCCAGCAGACAGGTTATGAACACTGAAGCTTTCTTT.